This T cell receptor (beta chain) was identified in a study of CD8 T cells in ankylosing spondylitis. Study-wide results and caveats: Blood of patients with ankylosing spondylitis appeared to be characterized by a TCR beta motif of eight highly homologous variants. Prior literature has documented some motif variants in synovial fluid and blood from reactive arthritis. Disease-linked clones were reportedly significantly enriched in matched ankylosing spondylitis synovial fluid. Disease-linked clones, CD8+, were relatively rare in peripheral blood.

V lost 3 bases, J lost 3 bases, and 4 bases stayed unmatched. Germline lookup yields CDR1 SGDLS and CDR2 YYNGEE. The CDR3 spans 16 residues. This clonotype has at least ten counts. The antigen is not known. TCRdb reprocessed the 5' RACE reads with MiXCR, giving one entry per CDR3 protein. This table holds approximately 180,000 distinct CDR3 sequences, roughly 18% found once. The chain uses TRBV9 and TRBJ2-2, with 11 positions matching TRBD2. Sequenced sample: blood, either unsorted or a sorted T cell fraction (not recorded which). The sequence derives from a male donor aged 10 to 30 with ankylosing spondylitis or in good health (not recorded which). The CDR3 nucleotides read TGTGCCAGCAGCGAGACGGGACTAGCGGACACCGGGGAGCTGTTTTTT. Its translation: CASSETGLADTGELFF.